The clone carrying this T cell receptor beta chain was seen a few times. The donors, healthy Caucasians from Russia, were aged roughly 6 to 90. Per germline, CDR1 MNHEY and CDR2 SVGEGT. V lost 6 bases and J 3 bases, leaving 8 bases between the germline ends. CDR3 length equals 12 residues. Alongside a J-beta primer mix, a sample-barcoded 5' primer served in a second PCR lasting roughly 7 to 12 cycles. TCRdb called the 5' RACE reads again in MiXCR, with one record for every CDR3 protein. This table has around 750,000 distinct CDR3 sequences, about 53% appearing once. The data derive from a study of blood T cells in healthy people across ages. Study-wide background: Using template switching, researchers captured about one barcoded beta molecule for each two T cells.

The TCR originated in an elderly man in good health. The J gene is TRBJ2-5, the V gene TRBV6-2 or TRBV6-3; D possibly corresponds to TRBD2 (6 bases). The sequencing input was blood. Here the CDR3 DNA reads TGTGCCAGCAGGCGGGACGAAGAGACCCAGTACTTC. It is translated as CASRRDEETQYF.